The 16 T cell receptor beta chains in this list originate from one sample, sequenced in a study of T cells in Graves' hyperthyroidism and ophthalmopathy. Amplification of TCR beta CDR3 regions used RNA as the template. A first-round RT-PCR of the TCR CDR3 used the HTBI primer set. TCRdb re-analysed the multiplex PCR reads in MiXCR, keeping a single row per CDR3 protein. The profile shows hundreds of thousands of distinct CDR3 sequences, approximately 15% of them singletons. Sequenced: blood. The receptors were sampled from a woman between 18 and 29 years old with Graves' hyperthyroidism.

A few counts support this clonotype. The chain has TRBV5-1 and TRBJ1-2; possibly TRBD1 for D (5 bases). The CDR3 runs to 13 residues. Trimming took 4 bases from V and 8 from J, leaving 15 bases between them. Germline assignment: CDR1 SGHRS and CDR2 YFSETQ. For the CDR3, the DNA is TGCGCCAGCAGCCCCGCCGGGGGTTGGGGCTACACCTTC. Protein: CASSPAGGWGYTF.

This clonotype was detected many times. This sequence joins TRBV20-1 and TRBJ1-5; D gene unclear. V dropped 0 bases and J dropped 3 bases, with 12 bases sitting between them. The CDR3 length is 15 residues. The V gene's germline CDR1 is DFQATT and CDR2 SNEGSKA (reference sequence). DNA of the CDR3: TGCAGTGCTAGAGATCCCCGGTCAGCCAATCAGCCCCAGCATTTT. Translating gives CSARDPRSANQPQHF.

This clonotype was observed a handful of times. This chain uses TRBV3-1 with TRBJ2-3; perhaps TRBD1 as D (6 bases). The germline CDR1 and CDR2 sequences are LGHDT and YNNKEL (reference sequence). V dropped 3 bases and J dropped 4 bases, with 11 bases sitting between them. This CDR3 has 14 amino acids. CDR3 DNA: TGTGCCAGCAGCCATTGGGACACCCCAGATACGCAGTATTTT. Amino acid sequence: CASSHWDTPDTQYF.

This clonotype was seen only a few times. The chain combines TRBV11-2 with TRBJ2-5; D remains unclear. The CDR3 runs to 13 residues. V shed 0 bases and J shed 5 bases, with 7 bases lying between them. Germline V CDR1 and CDR2: SGHAT, FQNNGV. In DNA form, the CDR3 reads TGTGCCAGCAGCTTAGAATACGGGGAGACCCAGTACTTC. The encoded protein is CASSLEYGETQYF.

The table lists this clonotype with many counts. The chain combines TRBV7-2 with TRBJ1-1; 7 bases line up with TRBD1. The CDR3 is 14 residues long. Germline CDR1 reads SGHTA; CDR2 reads FQGNSA. V lost 4 bases and J lost 4; bases outside the gene matches: 6. CDR3 DNA: TGTGCCAGCAGCTCGAGGGGGCTTGGCACTGAAGCTTTCTTT. This gives the protein CASSSRGLGTEAFF.

The chain joins TRBV24-1 to TRBJ1-5; 8 positions agree with TRBD1. This CDR3 is 15 amino acids long. V gave up 3 bases and J gave up 4 bases; unmatched junction bases: 4. Germline V CDR1 and CDR2: KGHDR, SFDVKD. Here the CDR3 reads CATSDATGANQPQHF. In DNA, the CDR3 is TGTGCCACCAGTGATGCGACAGGGGCTAATCAGCCCCAGCATTTT.

This clonotype has ten or more counts. This rearrangement joins TRBV7-2 to TRBJ2-1, with a possible D match to TRBD2 (5 bases). The CDR3 contains 14 residues. Germline V gene sequence: CDR1 SGHTA, CDR2 FQGNSA. V lost 5 bases to trimming and J lost 9 bases, with 17 bases between them. CDR3 DNA: TGTGCCAGCAGCCTAAGATCTAGCTTGGGTGAGCAGTTCTTC. Residues: CASSLRSSLGEQFF.

Notes on this clonotype: A much bigger clone sits one base away, suggesting this may be a read error. The chain carries TRBV11-3 and TRBJ2-1, with D perhaps matching TRBD2 (6 bases). The DNA matches TRBJ2-7 better at its end, which makes the J call doubtful. The germline V gene has CDR1 SGHNT and CDR2 YENEEA. The CDR3 spans 16 residues. The CDR3 sequence is CASSLTIWRDYNEQYF. CDR3 nucleotide sequence: TGTGCCAGCAGCTTAACAATTTGGCGGGATTACAATGAGCAGTACTTC.

This clonotype appeared many times. The J gene is TRBJ2-7, the V gene TRBV13; 7 bases fit TRBD2. This CDR3 spans 15 amino acids. Germline V lookup: CDR1 PRHDT, CDR2 FYEKMQ (reference sequence). With V trimmed by 5 bases and J by 0 bases, 7 bases remained unmatched. CDR3 bases: TGTGCCAGCAGCATTACTGGCGGGAGCTCCTACGAGCAGTACTTC. Translating gives CASSITGGSSYEQYF. The full variable domain, its missing parts supplied by reference TRBV13 and TRBJ2-7, is AAGVIQSPRHLIKEKRETATLKCYPIPRHDTVYWYQQGPGQDPQFLISFYEKMQSDKGSIPDRFSAQQFSDYHSELNMSSLELGDSALYFCASSITGGSSYEQYFGPGTRLTVT.

This clonotype was observed a handful of times. The rearrangement links TRBV7-9 to TRBJ2-4, with D maybe TRBD2 (6 bases). Trimming removed 3 bases at V and 5 bases at J, with 8 bases between. Per the germline V gene, CDR1 is SEHNR and CDR2 is FQNEAQ (reference sequence). The CDR3 length is 13 residues. This CDR3 is CASSFSGENIQYF. CDR3 in DNA: TGTGCCAGCAGCTTTTCGGGGGAAAACATTCAGTACTTC.

This CDR3 is CASSHNLQDMNTGELFF. The CDR3 DNA follows: TGTGCCAGCAGCCATAATCTTCAGGATATGAACACCGGGGAGCTGTTTTTT. The V and J genes are TRBV14 and TRBJ2-2; no firm D call. The germline gives CDR1 SGHDN, CDR2 FVKESK. Deletions cut 3 bases from V and 1 base from J, with 15 bases between. The CDR3 spans 17 residues.

This clonotype showed up many times. The gene calls are TRBV4-1 and TRBJ2-1, with unresolved D. The CDR3 covers 14 residues. The germline V gene has CDR1 MGHRA and CDR2 YSYEKL. Trimming left V 1 base short and J 12 bases short, with 16 bases between. CDR3 nucleotide sequence: TGCGCCAGCAGCCAAGTGGATAGTGTGAGGCGGCAGTTCTTC. Protein: CASSQVDSVRRQFF.

This clonotype appeared many times. The chain uses TRBV15 and TRBJ2-5; the D call may be TRBD1 or TRBD2 (5 bases each). Trimming stripped 0 bases from V and 4 bases from J, with 15 bases between. The V gene's germline CDR1 is LNHNV and CDR2 YYDKDF (reference sequence). This CDR3 spans 16 amino acids. CDR3 in DNA: TGTGCCACCAGCAGAGATAGGGTTGTGAGGGGAGAGACCCAGTACTTC. Translated: CATSRDRVVRGETQYF.

In its sample, this clonotype was seen many times. V usage is TRBV20-1 and J usage is TRBJ2-7; TRBD1 is a possible D gene (6 bases). The CDR3 totals 14 residues. V lost 3 bases, J lost 2 bases, and 14 bases lay in between. Per germline, CDR1 DFQATT and CDR2 SNEGSKA (reference sequence). CDR3 DNA: TGCAGTGCTAGCCCCCCGGACAGCACCTACGAGCAGTACTTC. Residues: CSASPPDSTYEQYF.

A few counts support this clonotype. The rearrangement links TRBV20-1 to TRBJ2-2; perhaps TRBD1 as D (6 bases). CDR1 is DFQATT, CDR2 SNEGSKA, per germline (reference sequence). CDR3 length: 16 amino acids. The ends were cut back, 5 bases at V and 5 bases at J, with 21 bases in the middle. The CDR3 nucleotides read TGCAGTGCTCCATATTACCCTCAGGGGATGACCGGGGAGCTGTTTTTT. Protein sequence: CSAPYYPQGMTGELFF.

This clonotype was seen ten or more times. CDR3 amino acids: CASSHTSSSGNTIYF. The CDR3, as DNA: TGTGCCAGCAGCCATACATCGAGCTCTGGAAACACCATATATTTT. The chain is built from TRBV16 and TRBJ1-3; D uncertain. The V and J ends lost 3 bases and 0 bases respectively, with 9 bases between them. The germline V gene has CDR1 KGHSY and CDR2 FQNENV. The CDR3 loop spans 15 amino acids.